A selection of T cell receptor beta chains follows, all from one sample in a study of technical replicates of blood from a handful of donors. TCRdb's copy holds only in-frame clones and misses some; the assay was immunoSEQ multiplex PCR. Here the sample spans some 62,000 clones, around 87% being singletons. The sample was PBMCs. These receptors came from a human donor in good health. Some clones in this sample may be carry-over from other donors' samples. CDR3s include the opening cysteine and the closing phenylalanine or tryptophan. The D gene is left open where the match is weak. Some rows mark clone size as missing; the rest say once, few, many or name a class of expanded clone.

j_call,d_call,clone_size,v_call,cdr3_nt,cdr3_aa
TRBJ2-1,TRBD2,-,TRBV30,TGTGCCTGGAGTCGAGACGGGCGGGGGGCCACGAAGTTCTTC,CAWSRDGRGATKFF
TRBJ1-2,TRBD1,-,TRBV29-1,TGCAGCGTTACGAAAACAGGGGCCTATGGCTACACCTTC,CSVTKTGAYGYTF
TRBJ2-3,-,-,TRBV6-1,TGTGCCAGCCGAACGACTCACGGGAGAGCAGATACGCAGTATTTT,CASRTTHGRADTQYF
TRBJ1-2,TRBD1,-,TRBV5-1,TGCGCCAGCAGCTTGGGGGACAGGGTTAACTATGGCTACACCTTC,CASSLGDRVNYGYTF
TRBJ1-1,-,-,TRBV27,TGTGCCAGCACCCCAGGGAGGACTGAAGCTTTCTTT,CASTPGRTEAFF
TRBJ1-2,-,-,TRBV6-1,TGTGCCAGCAGTGAAGATCGGGGGGGAATCTATGGCTACACCTTC,CASSEDRGGIYGYTF
TRBJ1-4,TRBD1,-,TRBV19,TGTGCCAGTCGGGACAGACCTAATGAAGGAAAACTGTTTTTT,CASRDRPNEGKLFF
TRBJ2-3,TRBD2,-,TRBV5-1,TGCGCCAGCAGCTTAAAAACTAGCGGGGGATGGGATACGCAGTATTTT,CASSLKTSGGWDTQYF
TRBJ2-3,-,-,TRBV20-1,TGCAGTGCCAACACAGATACGCAGTATTTT,CSANTDTQYF
TRBJ1-2,-,-,TRBV19,TGTGCCAGTACCCCGGAGGGGAACTATGGCTACACCTTC,CASTPEGNYGYTF
TRBJ1-5,TRBD1,-,TRBV7-2,TGTGCCAGCAGCTTTTCAGGGGGTGGTCAGCCCCAGCATTTT,CASSFSGGGQPQHF
TRBJ1-2,TRBD1,-,TRBV10-3,TGTGCCATCAGTGAGTCGACAGGGGGAAACTATGGCTACACCTTC,CAISESTGGNYGYTF
TRBJ1-3,-,-,TRBV5-1,TGCGCCAGCAGGAGATACTCTGGAAACACCATATATTTT,CASRRYSGNTIYF
TRBJ1-1,-,few,TRBV29-1,TGCAGCGCACGCGGACGGCGTACCGGGATGAACACTGAAGCTTTCTTT,CSARGRRTGMNTEAFF
TRBJ2-7,-,-,TRBV7-2,TGTGCCAGCAGCTTCTCTGGGAGTGTGGTGTGGCAGTACTTC,CASSFSGSVVWQYF
TRBJ2-1,-,-,TRBV5-6,TGTGCCAGCAGCCTCAACCGATTTTCCGAGGATGAGCAGTTCTTC,CASSLNRFSEDEQFF
TRBJ2-2,TRBD2,-,TRBV30,TGTGCCTGGAGTCCACAGCGGGGGACCACCGGGGAGCTGTTTTTT,CAWSPQRGTTGELFF
TRBJ1-1,-,-,TRBV5-1,TGCGCCAGCAGCTTGTCTAGGAACACTGAAGCTTTCTTT,CASSLSRNTEAFF
TRBJ1-4,TRBD1,-,TRBV7-9,TGTGCCAGCACGGACAGGGATAATGAAAAACTGTTTTTT,CASTDRDNEKLFF
TRBJ2-7,-,once,TRBV4-3,TGCGCCAGTCCGCAGGGTGAGCAGTACTTC,CASPQGEQYF
TRBJ2-7,-,-,TRBV6-1,TGTGCCAGCAGCCGTAGCGGCGACTCCTACGAGCAGTACTTC,CASSRSGDSYEQYF
TRBJ1-1,-,few,TRBV19,TGTGCCAGTAGCCCGACAGTGAACACTGAAGCTTTCTTT,CASSPTVNTEAFF
TRBJ2-5,TRBD2,once,TRBV9,TGTGCCAGCAGCGTACGGCGGGGGGGCGGTGAGACCCAGTACTTC,CASSVRRGGGETQYF
TRBJ2-1,TRBD2,few,TRBV7-2,TGTGCCAGCAGCTTACAGGCTAGCGGCAACAATGAGCAGTTCTTC,CASSLQASGNNEQFF
TRBJ2-7,-,-,TRBV18,TGTGCCAGCTCACCAAGCCAGCCGAGGAGGGAGCAGTACTTC,CASSPSQPRREQYF
TRBJ1-2,TRBD1,-,TRBV5-1,TGCGCCAGCACCGAGGGGCCGGGACAGGGGGCGGTCTATGGCTACACCTTC,CASTEGPGQGAVYGYTF
TRBJ1-5,-,-,TRBV23-1,TGCGCCAGCATAATCGAGGGCGGTAATCAGCCCCAGCATTTT,CASIIEGGNQPQHF
TRBJ1-2,-,once,TRBV4-3,TGCGCCAGCAGCCAAGATCTTTTGGGAGCACCCAGGGGCTACACCTTC,CASSQDLLGAPRGYTF
TRBJ2-7,TRBD2,-,TRBV5-1,TGCGCCAGCAGGGGTTCTAGCGGGATTTCCTACGAGCAGTACTTC,CASRGSSGISYEQYF
TRBJ1-6,-,-,TRBV27,TGTGCCAGCAGTTTATACCCCTCAGGGCAAAATTCACCCCTCCACTTT,CASSLYPSGQNSPLHF
TRBJ1-4,-,once,TRBV7-9,TGTGCCAGCAGCTCGACTCACTTAACAACTAATGAAAAACTGTTTTTT,CASSSTHLTTNEKLFF
TRBJ1-6,-,-,TRBV6-1,TGTGCCAGCAGTGAAGCTTCGTACCAAGTGATTAGACCAGGCTATAATTCACCCCTCCACTTT,CASSEASYQVIRPGYNSPLHF
TRBJ1-4,-,few,TRBV7-2,TGTGCCAGCAGCTTGGGGGGTAGTCATGAAAAACTGTTTTTT,CASSLGGSHEKLFF
TRBJ2-5,TRBD2,-,TRBV11-2,TGTGCCAGCAGCTTAGGGGTCAGCGGGGGGGCCTTCGGGGAGACCCAGTACTTC,CASSLGVSGGAFGETQYF
TRBJ2-7,TRBD2,-,TRBV9,TGTGCCAGCAGCGCAGGACTAGCGGACTCCTACGAGCAGTACTTC,CASSAGLADSYEQYF